This T cell receptor beta chain is from a study of blood T cells in healthy people across ages. A second PCR of 7 to 11 cycles used a sample-barcoded 5' primer and a J-beta primer mix. In TCRdb, the 5' RACE reads were re-called with MiXCR into one record per CDR3 protein. The profile shows roughly 900,000 distinct CDR3 sequences, roughly 52% of them singletons. The receptor comes from a young man in good health. Sequencing was done on a sample of blood.

The CDR3, as DNA: TGTGCCAGCAGCCAAGCCCCTGCAGCCAACTATGGCTACACCTTC. Protein: CASSQAPAANYGYTF. The gene calls are TRBV3-1 and TRBJ1-2; no clear D. CDR1 is LGHDT, CDR2 YNNKEL, per germline (reference sequence). Trimming pared 1 base from V and 2 bases from J, leaving 11 bases between. The CDR3 covers 15 residues.